The following is a T cell receptor (beta chain) sequence with its context. What it recognizes is unknown. J lost 9 bases, V lost 3 bases, and 11 bases had no gene match. CDR1 and CDR2 from the germline V gene are LGHNA and YNFKEQ. The CDR3 contains 18 residues. The data were taken from a study of T cells after yellow fever vaccination. General study results and limits: Clonotypes found in both CD4 and CD8 compartments made up a small share.

TCRdb called the 5' RACE reads again in MiXCR, with one record for every CDR3 protein. The table has some 600,000 distinct CDR3 sequences, 9% to 15% seen once; the top ten hold about 15%. The source was PBMCs, collected on the day of the yellow fever booster vaccination. The TCR originated in a man aged 25-45 years who received the YFV17D yellow fever vaccine. The rearrangement uses TRBV4-2 and TRBJ2-1; 16 nucleotides align to TRBD2. In nucleotides, the CDR3 is TGTGCCAGCAGCCACCACCAGGGACTAGCGGGAGGGGGTGGTGAGCAGTTCTTC. Translating gives CASSHHQGLAGGGGEQFF.